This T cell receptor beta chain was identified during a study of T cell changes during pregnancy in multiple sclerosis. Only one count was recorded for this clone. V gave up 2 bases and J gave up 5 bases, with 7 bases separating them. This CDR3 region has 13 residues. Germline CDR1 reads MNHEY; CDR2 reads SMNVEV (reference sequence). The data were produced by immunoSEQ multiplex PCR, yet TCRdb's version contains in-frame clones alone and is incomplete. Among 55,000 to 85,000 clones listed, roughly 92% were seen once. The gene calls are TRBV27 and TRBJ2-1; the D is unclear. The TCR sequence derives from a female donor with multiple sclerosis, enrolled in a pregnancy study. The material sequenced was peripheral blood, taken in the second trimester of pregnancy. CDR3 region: CASSLGTDNEQFF. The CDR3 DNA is TGTGCCAGCAGTTTAGGAACAGACAATGAGCAGTTCTTC.